The entry below gives a single TCR beta chain sequence along with its context. The antigen is not known. The data belong to a study of identical twins. TCRdb redid the calling of the 5' RACE reads with MiXCR, one entry per CDR3 protein. Of under 900,000 distinct CDR3 sequences in the sample, around 12% are singletons; the top ten hold around 1.5%. Study-wide points: Its conclusions, products of cross-sectional statistical analysis, did not come from following the same donors. The abundant beta clonotypes from cord blood had fewer insertions, and memory repertoires had none of this. Possibly, invariant MAIT and iNKT cells partly confounded zero-insertion analyses.

Germline-derived CDR1 and CDR2 are SGHRS and YFSETQ. There are 15 residues in the CDR3. V lost 7 bases, J lost 10 bases, and 10 bases stayed unmatched. No donor was unhealthy or non-Caucasian. These data were likewise used in another study, on yellow fever vaccine responses in identical twins.

Input material: PBMCs. The chain couples TRBV5-1 to TRBJ2-1, with 14 bases lining up with TRBD2. The sequence was obtained from a woman under 30 in good health. The CDR3 region has the DNA TGCGCCAGCCACCCCGGGACTAGCGGGAGCTTAGAGCAGTTCTTC. It is translated as CASHPGTSGSLEQFF. The whole variable domain, filled in from reference TRBV5-1 and TRBJ2-1, reads KAGVTQTPRYLIKTRGQQVTLSCSPISGHRSVSWYQQTPGQGLQFLFEYFSETQRNKGNFPGRFSGRQFSNSRSEMNVSTLELGDSALYLCASHPGTSGSLEQFFGPGTRLTVL.